This T cell receptor beta chain was sequenced during a study of blood T cell repertoires in COVID-19. About the research overall: Spain, Italy and the United States supplied samples that represented acute and convalescent COVID-19. PBMCs, B-cell-depleted T cells, or T cells were the source of the cDNA or gDNA that made up the material.

In the original workflow: Counts of nucleated cells, estimated from reference gene primer amplification, were obtained. Produced via immunoSEQ multiplex PCR; TCRdb's table is partial and in-frame only. The DNA was the basis for D and trimming; V, J and clone size are from that table. The sample carries over 35,000 clones, about 79% recorded once. Germline V gene lookup returns CDR1 SEHNR and CDR2 FQNEAQ (reference sequence). Trimming stripped 1 base from V and 3 bases from J, with 16 bases between. The CDR3 spans 17 residues. The rearrangement uses TRBV7-9 and TRBJ2-1, with D perhaps matching TRBD2 (5 bases). The sequenced sample consisted of peripheral blood. The clonotype originates from a human donor with acute or convalescent COVID-19. The donor label of this sample is uncertain. Written as DNA, the CDR3 is TGTGCCAGCAGCTTAGGAAGGGATGGACTCTTCTACAATGAGCAGTTCTTC. Its protein is CASSLGRDGLFYNEQFF.